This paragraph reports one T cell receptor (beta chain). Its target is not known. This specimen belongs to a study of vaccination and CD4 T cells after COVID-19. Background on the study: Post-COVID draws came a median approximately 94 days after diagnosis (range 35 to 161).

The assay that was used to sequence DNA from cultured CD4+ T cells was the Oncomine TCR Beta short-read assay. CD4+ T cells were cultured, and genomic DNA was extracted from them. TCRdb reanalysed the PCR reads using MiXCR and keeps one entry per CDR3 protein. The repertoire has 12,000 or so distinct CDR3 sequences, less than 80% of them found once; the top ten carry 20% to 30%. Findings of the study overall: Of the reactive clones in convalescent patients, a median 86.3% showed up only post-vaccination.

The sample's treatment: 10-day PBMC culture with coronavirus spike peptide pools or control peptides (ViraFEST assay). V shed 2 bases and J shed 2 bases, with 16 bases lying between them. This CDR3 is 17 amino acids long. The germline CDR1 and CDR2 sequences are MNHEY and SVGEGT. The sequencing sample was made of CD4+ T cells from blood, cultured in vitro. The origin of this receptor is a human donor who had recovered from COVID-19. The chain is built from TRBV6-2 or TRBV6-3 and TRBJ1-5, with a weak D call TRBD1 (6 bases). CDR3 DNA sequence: TGTGCCAGCAGTTACCGGAAAGGGGGAAGGGGCAATCAGCCCCAGCATTTT. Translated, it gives CASSYRKGGRGNQPQHF.